These 18 T cell receptor beta chains originate from one sample sequenced in a study of OX40 agonist ivuxolimab in advanced cancers. Only in-frame clones appear in the TCRdb table, and some are missing; sequencing was by immunoSEQ multiplex PCR. The data show around 48,000 clones, about 85% seen once. Sample: CD4+ or CD8+ T cells sorted from blood, taken in a trial of the OX40 agonist ivuxolimab. The receptors here all came from an adult with an advanced solid tumor such as melanoma, head and neck, liver or kidney cancer.

The DNA for the CDR3 is TGCGCCAGCAGCATCGACGGTAGCACAGATACGCAGTATTTT. Translating gives CASSIDGSTDTQYF. The chain carries TRBV5-1 and TRBJ2-3, with D hard to call. This CDR3 is 14 amino acids long. V shed 4 bases and J shed 0 bases, with 9 bases lying between them. Germline V CDR1 and CDR2: SGHRS, YFSETQ.

The chain carries TRBV25-1 and TRBJ1-3, with TRBD1 matching 11 bases. Germline CDR1 is MGHDK and CDR2 is SYGVNS. The J segment lost 4 bases and the V segment lost 3 bases, leaving 5 bases of the junction unmatched. CDR3 length equals 16 residues. The chain's CDR3 is CASSDPGQGGGNTIYF. The CDR3 coding sequence is TGTGCCAGCAGTGATCCGGGACAGGGGGGAGGAAACACCATATATTTT.

The genes are TRBV5-1 and TRBJ2-5, with D possibly TRBD1 on 5 matching bases. This CDR3 is built from 16 residues. With 0 bases removed from V and 8 bases from J, the gap between germline ends came to 20 bases. The germline V gene encodes CDR1 SGHRS and CDR2 YFSETQ. The CDR3 DNA sequence: TGCGCCAGCAGCTTGGCCCGGAGTAGCAGGGTCAATACCCAGTACTTC. Residues: CASSLARSSRVNTQYF. Complete variable domain (other parts from reference TRBV5-1 and TRBJ2-5): KAGVTQTPRYLIKTRGQQVTLSCSPISGHRSVSWYQQTPGQGLQFLFEYFSETQRNKGNFPGRFSGRQFSNSRSEMNVSTLELGDSALYLCASSLARSSRVNTQYFGPGTRLLVL.

The chain carries TRBV6-1 and TRBJ1-1; a weak D match, TRBD1 (5 bases). Germline V lookup: CDR1 MNHNS, CDR2 SASEGT. The length of the CDR3 is 17 residues. V lost 0 bases and J lost 5, with 19 bases in between. The CDR3, as DNA: TGTGCCAGCAGTGAAGCGCTTCGTGGGGCCCTGGGGACTGAAGCTTTCTTT. Amino acids: CASSEALRGALGTEAFF.

V gene TRBV4-1 combines with J gene TRBJ1-5; D call uncertain. CDR3 length: 14 amino acids. CDR1 and CDR2 (germline): MGHRA, YSYEKL. The V end lost 0 bases, the J end lost 10 bases, and 13 bases lay between the germline ends. CDR3 bases: TGCGCCAGCAGCCAAGATCGGGGTCCTCTACCCCAGCATTTT. This encodes CASSQDRGPLPQHF.

The chain recombines TRBV7-8 with TRBJ2-3, with D unclear. The germline V and J ends were trimmed by 4 bases and 0 bases, with 5 bases remaining between them. Germline V lookup: CDR1 SGHVS, CDR2 FQNEAQ. This CDR3 contains 13 residues. The CDR3 reads CASSSQSTDTQYF. The CDR3 DNA is TGTGCCAGCAGCTCTCAGAGCACAGATACGCAGTATTTT.

V is TRBV28 and J is TRBJ1-2; possible D gene TRBD1, 6 bases. The CDR3 extends over 18 amino acids. V lost 6 bases to trimming and J lost 7 bases, with 30 bases between them. Germline V gene data show CDR1 as MDHEN and CDR2 as SYDVKM. CDR3 nucleotides: TGTGCCAGCAGCACCCTCCGTACAGGGACCCACCCCACGCCTGGCTACACCTTC. It encodes CASSTLRTGTHPTPGYTF.

This chain uses TRBV15 with TRBJ2-7; D not certain. The CDR3 contains 15 residues. CDR1 is LNHNV and CDR2 is YYDKDF in the germline V gene (reference sequence). The V and J ends lost 0 bases and 2 bases respectively, with 11 bases between them. CDR3 nucleotides: TGTGCCACCAGCAGAGATCCCACTTCCACCTACGAGCAGTACTTC. Translated, it gives CATSRDPTSTYEQYF.

The J gene is TRBJ1-1, the V gene TRBV6-6; 10 bases are a match to TRBD1. With V trimmed by 5 bases and J by 0 bases, 6 bases remained unmatched. This CDR3 region has 16 residues. Looked up from germline, CDR1 is MNHNY and CDR2 is SVGAGI (reference sequence). CDR3 bases: TGTGCCAGCAGTCCCGACAGGGGGCTTATGAACACTGAAGCTTTCTTT. It yields the protein CASSPDRGLMNTEAFF.

V usage is TRBV19 and J usage is TRBJ2-3; perhaps TRBD1 as D (5 bases). This CDR3 has 15 residues. The V and J ends lost 7 bases and 0 bases respectively, with 14 bases between them. Germline V gene data show CDR1 as LNHDA and CDR2 as SQIVND (reference sequence). CDR3 coding DNA: TGTGCCAGTACCCACCTTGGGGCAAGCACAGATACGCAGTATTTT. It is translated as CASTHLGASTDTQYF.

The rearrangement joins TRBV28 to TRBJ2-1; no firm D call. This CDR3 has 12 amino acids. Germline V CDR1 and CDR2: MDHEN, SYDVKM. Trimming cost V 9 bases and J 6 bases, with 12 bases left between them. CDR3 coding DNA: TGTGCCAGTTTGGATCGTCCCAATGAGCAGTTCTTC. Translation gives CASLDRPNEQFF.

This clone showed up just a few times. The chain employs TRBV10-3 and TRBJ1-5; 7 bases map to TRBD1. The CDR3 is made up of 17 amino acids. Germline values: CDR1 ENHRY, CDR2 SYGVKD. V was clipped by 2 bases and J by 0 bases; unmatched bases: 7. The CDR3, as DNA: TGTGCCATCAGTGAGAGACAGGGCGCTTATAGCAATCAGCCCCAGCATTTT. It is translated as CAISERQGAYSNQPQHF.

The rearrangement links TRBV28 to TRBJ2-1, with D possibly TRBD1 on 5 matching bases. V was pared by 2 bases and J by 9 bases, with 11 bases between. CDR3 length equals 13 residues. CDR1 and CDR2 from the germline V gene are MDHEN and SYDVKM. The CDR3 DNA sequence: TGTGCCAGCAGTTTAAGACAGCCCGGTGAGCAGTTCTTC. Protein sequence: CASSLRQPGEQFF.

In DNA, the CDR3 is TGTGCCAGCAGCCCGGGACTAGCGGACCACAATGAGCAGTTCTTC. Translated, it gives CASSPGLADHNEQFF. This chain joins TRBV4-2 and TRBJ2-1; 11 bases are shared with TRBD2. This CDR3 is 15 amino acids long. Trimming took 4 bases from V and 5 from J; bases not matched to a gene: 4. The germline V gene has CDR1 LGHNA and CDR2 YNFKEQ.

This chain joins TRBV6-5 and TRBJ2-7; 8 nucleotides match TRBD1. Germline lookup yields CDR1 MNHEY and CDR2 SVGAGI. After removal of 6 bases from V and 6 bases from J, the junction contained 4 bases not matched to a gene. CDR3 length equals 12 residues. The CDR3 spells CASSRTGIEQYF. The CDR3, as DNA: TGTGCCAGCAGCAGGACAGGGATCGAGCAGTACTTC.

This chain links TRBV19 with TRBJ1-2, with D maybe TRBD1 (6 bases). The germline V and J ends were trimmed by 6 bases and 4 bases, with 15 bases remaining between them. CDR1 is LNHDA and CDR2 is SQIVND in the germline V gene (reference sequence). The CDR3 runs to 14 residues. In DNA form, the CDR3 reads TGTGCCAGTAGCCCGAGACAGGCAGCCTATGGCTACACCTTC. Amino acid sequence: CASSPRQAAYGYTF.

This clone occurred once. The DNA of the CDR3 is TGTGCCAGTATTGAGTCTTGGGGGAGCTCCTACGAGCAGTACTTC. This sequence encodes CASIESWGSSYEQYF. V gene TRBV19 combines with J gene TRBJ2-7, with D perhaps given as TRBD1 or TRBD2 (5 bases each). Trimming removed 7 bases from V and 0 bases from J, with 16 bases in between. The CDR3 is made up of 15 amino acids. The germline CDR1 and CDR2 sequences are LNHDA and SQIVND (reference sequence).

This clone was seen more than once but under ten times. The chain recombines TRBV5-1 with TRBJ2-5, with TRBD2 identical over 13 bases. Trimming removed 0 bases from V and 5 bases from J; junction bases left unmatched: 4. Germline V CDR1 and CDR2: SGHRS, YFSETQ. CDR3 size: 16 residues. The CDR3 coding sequence is TGCGCCAGCAGCTTGGGACTAGCGGGAGGAGGGGAGACCCAGTACTTC. This codes for CASSLGLAGGGETQYF.